The clone carrying this T cell receptor beta chain was found once. These data originate in a study of blood T cell repertoires in COVID-19. Study as a whole: Some COVID-19 samples were acute and others convalescent; all came from the United States, Italy and Spain.

Authors' methods: Nucleated cell counts were estimated from reference gene primer amplification. Sequencing used immunoSEQ multiplex PCR; TCRdb keeps in-frame clones, though not all of them. That table furnishes V, J and clone size, whereas the DNA furnished D and trimming. The table records fewer than 400,000 clones, approximately 86% of them present only once. This sequence was found in a human donor in a cohort sampled during active COVID-19. The source material was peripheral blood.

CDR3 coding DNA: TGCGCCAGCAGCCAACCTTCAGCGGGGGGGCAGGAGACCCAGTACTTC. It is translated as CASSQPSAGGQETQYF. The chain uses TRBV4-1 and TRBJ2-5; TRBD2 aligns across 10 bases. Germline values: CDR1 MGHRA, CDR2 YSYEKL. There are 16 residues in the CDR3. J gave up 5 bases and V 2 bases, and 8 bases lay outside the gene matches.